This T cell receptor (beta chain) was sequenced for a study of T cell responses to AZD1222 COVID-19 vaccine. Assay used: immunoSEQ multiplex PCR; TCRdb lists only in-frame clones, some missing. The profile shows about 140,000 clones, 89% of them singletons. J gave up 8 bases and V 6 bases, and 3 bases lay outside the gene matches. Germline values: CDR1 MDHEN, CDR2 SYDVKM. This CDR3 is built from 12 residues. Whole-study findings and limits: Increases in Spike-specific TCR breadth and depth were seen after two AZD1222 doses.

With respect to this clone: The antigen remains undetermined.

The clonotype was recovered from an adult in good health. Sequenced material: peripheral blood, taken on day 0 of AZD1222 vaccination. The chain has TRBV28 and TRBJ1-2; TRBD1 agrees at 10 bases. The CDR3 here is CASSLGQGGYTF. The CDR3 bases are TGTGCCAGCAGCTTGGGACAGGGGGGCTACACCTTC.